This T cell receptor (beta chain) is from a study of T cell repertoires in cytomegalovirus infection. Study-level background: HLA-B-restricted CMV epitopes that are well studied, plus recently identified HLA-C-restricted ones, were used by the study. Overall study findings and caveats: The ex vivo response was dominated by HLA-C-restricted CMV-specific TCR beta clonotypes.

For this clonotype: Its antigen is not known.

TCRdb fed the reads into MiXCR, producing one record per CDR3 protein. This table holds roughly 500,000 distinct CDR3 sequences, 40% to 50% found once. The germline CDR1 and CDR2 sequences are SGHDT and YYEEEE. The CDR3 loop spans 15 amino acids. Trimming left V 2 bases short and J 7 bases short, with 18 bases between. The clonotype originates from a human donor in good health (CMV status not recorded). Some clones in this sample may be carry-over from other donors' samples. Sample: cultured PBMCs, taken from culture after CMV antigen stimulation. The J gene is TRBJ2-5, the V gene TRBV5-6; no clear D gene. The CDR3 region has the DNA TGTGCCAGCAGCTTAACGACGGACGGGTGGTCGACCCAGTACTTC. Its protein is CASSLTTDGWSTQYF.